What follows are 32 T cell receptor beta chains derived from one specimen sequenced in a study of blood T cell repertoires in COVID-19. Assay: immunoSEQ multiplex PCR; the TCRdb copy retains only in-frame clones and omits some. The table shows around 250,000 clones, with approximately 90% occurring only once. The material sequenced was peripheral blood. These receptors came from a man between 18 and 29 years old with active or convalescent COVID-19.

The genes are TRBV30 and TRBJ2-7; TRBD1 matches 7 bases. The CDR3 covers 15 residues. The germline gives CDR1 GTSNPN, CDR2 SVGIG (reference sequence). The V gene end was trimmed by 3 bases and the J gene end by 5 bases; junction bases not matched to a gene: 13. The CDR3 spells CAWSDPGQHLDEQYF. The CDR3 DNA sequence: TGTGCCTGGAGCGACCCGGGACAGCACCTAGACGAGCAGTACTTC.

The chain couples TRBV28 to TRBJ1-2; TRBD1 aligns across 7 bases. This CDR3 is built from 13 residues. Germline assignment: CDR1 MDHEN and CDR2 SYDVKM. V was clipped by 6 bases and J by 4 bases; unmatched bases: 5. The CDR3 sequence: CASSPGQSYGYTF. In nucleotides, the CDR3 is TGTGCCAGCAGCCCGGGACAGAGCTATGGCTACACCTTC.

This clone was detected only a few times. The V gene is TRBV6-1, the J gene TRBJ1-5; D is uncertain. Germline V lookup: CDR1 MNHNS, CDR2 SASEGT. This CDR3 region has 15 residues. Trimming removed 1 base from V and 5 bases from J, with 12 bases in between. The CDR3 is CASSEEQEAYQPQHF. The CDR3 DNA is TGTGCCAGCAGTGAAGAGCAGGAGGCCTATCAGCCCCAGCATTTT.

This clone appeared once. The chain employs TRBV27 and TRBJ2-6; D uncertain. Per the germline V gene, CDR1 is MNHEY and CDR2 is SMNVEV (reference sequence). V lost 3 bases and J 3 bases, leaving 9 bases between the germline ends. There are 15 residues in the CDR3. The CDR3 here is CASSFRNSGANVLTF. The CDR3, as DNA: TGTGCCAGCAGTTTCAGGAATAGTGGGGCCAACGTCCTGACTTTC.

This clone was seen once. This chain connects TRBV12-5 to TRBJ2-3; perhaps TRBD2 as D (6 bases). The germline CDR1 and CDR2 sequences are LGHNT and FRNRAP. CDR3 length equals 15 residues. V lost 1 base to trimming and J lost 0 bases, with 8 bases between them. CDR3 in amino acids: CASGLGDFSTDTQYF. The CDR3 coding sequence is TGTGCTAGTGGTTTGGGGGACTTTAGCACAGATACGCAGTATTTT.

The J gene is TRBJ2-7, the V gene TRBV7-9; TRBD1 matches 9 bases. The germline V gene has CDR1 SEHNR and CDR2 FQNEAQ (reference sequence). Trimming took 5 bases from V and 7 from J; bases not matched to a gene: 9. The CDR3 runs 14 residues. Written as DNA, the CDR3 is TGTGCCAGCAGCCCATGGGACAGGGAGGGAGAGCAGTACTTC. Translating gives CASSPWDREGEQYF. Combining the CDR3 with reference TRBV7-9 and TRBJ2-7 gives the whole variable domain DTGVSQNPRHKITKRGQNVTFRCDPISEHNRLYWYRQTLGQGPEFLTYFQNEAQLEKSRLLSDRFSAERPKGSFSTLEIQRTEQGDSAMYLCASSPWDREGEQYFGPGTRLTVT.

The chain uses TRBV5-1 and TRBJ1-4; a weak D match, TRBD1 (5 bases). Looked up from germline, CDR1 is SGHRS and CDR2 is YFSETQ. This CDR3 is 16 amino acids long. Trimming removed 0 bases at V and 2 bases at J, with 11 bases between. In DNA, the CDR3 is TGCGCCAGCAGCTTGGCGGGGGGTACGACTAATGAAAAACTGTTTTTT. Its protein product is CASSLAGGTTNEKLFF.

This clone was picked up a small number of times. V and J are TRBV7-9 and TRBJ2-1, with D maybe TRBD2 (5 bases). This CDR3 has 12 residues. Germline CDR1 is SEHNR and CDR2 is FQNEAQ (reference sequence). V was trimmed by 4 bases and J by 9 bases, leaving 10 bases between them. The CDR3 protein is CASSSNEGEQFF. The DNA of the CDR3 is TGTGCCAGCAGCTCCAACGAGGGTGAGCAGTTCTTC.

This clone was picked up many times. This chain connects TRBV2 to TRBJ2-5; TRBD1 matches 7 bases. The ends lost 5 bases at V and 10 bases at J; junction bases unmatched: 19. The CDR3 spans 16 residues. Germline lookup yields CDR1 SNHLY and CDR2 FYNNEI. CDR3 nucleotide sequence: TGTGCCAGCAGTAATACCGGGACAGTGGCGGAGTGGGACCAGTACTTC. Its protein product is CASSNTGTVAEWDQYF.

The CDR3 bases are TGCGCCAGCAGCTTGGATGGACAGTTAGTAAGTTCACCCCTCCACTTT. As protein: CASSLDGQLVSSPLHF. The rearrangement joins TRBV5-1 to TRBJ1-6; a weak D match, TRBD1 (6 bases). The CDR3 has 16 residues. Germline V gene lookup returns CDR1 SGHRS and CDR2 YFSETQ. V was clipped by 0 bases and J by 9 bases, with 16 bases between them.

The gene calls are TRBV28 and TRBJ1-5, with D perhaps matching TRBD1 (6 bases). V lost 6 bases and J 7 bases, leaving 16 bases between the germline ends. Germline CDR1 reads MDHEN; CDR2 reads SYDVKM. The CDR3 extends over 14 amino acids. The CDR3 sequence: CASRLTGSDQPQHF. The CDR3 coding sequence is TGTGCCAGCAGGCTAACAGGGTCGGACCAGCCCCAGCATTTT. The whole variable domain, remainder taken from reference TRBV28 and TRBJ1-5, is DVKVTQSSRYLVKRTGEKVFLECVQDMDHENMFWYRQDPGLGLRLIYFSYDVKMKEKGDIPEGYSVSREKKERFSLILESASTNQTSMYLCASRLTGSDQPQHFGDGTRLSIL.

This clone was detected only a few times. The chain links TRBV2 to TRBJ2-2, with TRBD1 matching over 8 bases. V was pared by 5 bases and J by 8 bases, with 10 bases of the junction left unmatched. The germline V gene encodes CDR1 SNHLY and CDR2 FYNNEI. The CDR3 has 15 amino acids. The CDR3 protein is CASSFTGGSGGELFF. In DNA form, the CDR3 reads TGTGCCAGCAGTTTTACAGGGGGGTCGGGAGGGGAGCTGTTTTTT.

This clone was observed a handful of times. V is TRBV11-2 and J is TRBJ1-6, with a possible D match to TRBD1 (6 bases). The CDR3 runs 14 residues. The ends were cut back, 4 bases at V and 9 bases at J, with 13 bases in the middle. Germline values: CDR1 SGHAT, CDR2 FQNNGV. The CDR3 region is CASSSQGSGSPLHF. CDR3 sequence (DNA): TGTGCCAGCAGCTCCCAGGGGTCGGGTTCACCCCTCCACTTT.

The chain uses TRBV12-3 or TRBV12-4 and TRBJ1-2; TRBD1 aligns across 8 bases. Trimming removed 7 bases from V and 2 bases from J; junction bases left unmatched: 3. The CDR3 consists of 13 residues. The chain's CDR3 is CASNQGANYGYTF. The CDR3, as DNA: TGTGCCAGCAATCAGGGGGCGAACTATGGCTACACCTTC.

The CDR3 spells CASRTRGGRAPETQYF. DNA of the CDR3: TGTGCCAGCAGAACTCGGGGCGGGAGGGCCCCGGAGACCCAGTACTTC. The rearrangement uses TRBV7-8 and TRBJ2-5, with TRBD2 identical over 9 bases. Germline V gene data show CDR1 as SGHVS and CDR2 as FQNEAQ. The V segment lost 6 bases and the J segment 5 bases; nucleotides outside the gene matches: 13. The CDR3 loop spans 16 amino acids. Using reference TRBV7-8 and TRBJ2-5 for the parts outside the CDR3, the full variable domain is GAGVSQSPRYKVAKRGQDVALRCDPISGHVSLFWYQQALGQGPEFLTYFQNEAQLDKSGLPSDRFFAERPEGSVSTLKIQRTQQEDSAVYLCASRTRGGRAPETQYFGPGTRLLVL.

This CDR3 reads CASTPTSQANYGYTF. The CDR3 bases are TGTGCCAGCACCCCGACTTCTCAAGCTAACTATGGCTACACCTTC. The V call is TRBV6-5, the J call TRBJ1-2; D is ambiguous. Germline-derived CDR1 and CDR2 are MNHEY and SVGAGI. Trimming pared 7 bases from V and 0 bases from J, leaving 15 bases between. The CDR3 spans 15 residues.

The J gene is TRBJ2-1, the V gene TRBV4-3; a possible D gene is TRBD2 (6 bases). Trimming stripped 1 base from V and 0 bases from J, with 13 bases between. The CDR3 totals 17 residues. Germline CDR1 LGHNA, CDR2 YSLEER. The CDR3 is CASSQVAERSSYNEQFF. The CDR3 DNA reads TGCGCCAGCAGCCAAGTAGCGGAGCGGAGCTCCTACAATGAGCAGTTCTTC.

The chain links TRBV9 to TRBJ2-1; TRBD1 is a possible D gene (6 bases). The germline V gene encodes CDR1 SGDLS and CDR2 YYNGEE. With 3 bases removed from V and 6 bases from J, the gap between germline ends came to 22 bases. The CDR3 loop spans 17 amino acids. The CDR3 DNA reads TGTGCCAGCAGCGCCCTACCCGGGACACCGACCGGCAATGAGCAGTTCTTC. Translating it yields CASSALPGTPTGNEQFF.

This sequence joins TRBV27 and TRBJ2-3; a possible D gene is TRBD1 (5 bases). Germline lookup yields CDR1 MNHEY and CDR2 SMNVEV (reference sequence). V was cut by 3 bases and J by 0 bases, with 10 bases left in between. The CDR3 has 15 amino acids. This CDR3 reads CASSFQGLSTDTQYF. CDR3 sequence (DNA): TGTGCCAGCAGTTTTCAGGGTCTAAGCACAGATACGCAGTATTTT.

The rearrangement links TRBV28 to TRBJ1-1; 8 positions match TRBD1. This CDR3 has 16 residues. Unmatched junction bases numbered 15, after V lost 7 bases and J lost 5 bases. CDR1 and CDR2 (germline): MDHEN, SYDVKM. CDR3 loop: CASKHPPTGGRTEAFF. CDR3 bases: TGTGCCAGCAAGCACCCCCCTACAGGGGGAAGGACTGAAGCTTTCTTT.

On this clone itself: The sample has other DNA sequences that encode this CDR3 too. The rearrangement uses TRBV5-1 and TRBJ1-1; the match to TRBD1 covers 7 bases. The J segment lost 1 base and the V segment lost 4 bases, leaving 4 bases of the junction unmatched. This CDR3 is 14 amino acids long. Germline V gives CDR1 SGHRS, CDR2 YFSETQ. In DNA form, the CDR3 reads TGCGCCAGCAGCACGGGGACAGCGAACACTGAAGCTTTCTTT. Residues: CASSTGTANTEAFF. Based on the CDR3 plus reference TRBV5-1 and TRBJ1-1, the full variable domain is KAGVTQTPRYLIKTRGQQVTLSCSPISGHRSVSWYQQTPGQGLQFLFEYFSETQRNKGNFPGRFSGRQFSNSRSEMNVSTLELGDSALYLCASSTGTANTEAFFGQGTRLTVV.

The chain combines TRBV5-1 with TRBJ2-5, with TRBD1 as a possible D gene (6 bases). The CDR3 loop spans 14 amino acids. The V end lost 1 base, the J end lost 3 bases, and 10 bases lay between the germline ends. Germline V lookup: CDR1 SGHRS, CDR2 YFSETQ. CDR3 sequence: CASSLSSGEETQYF. In DNA form, the CDR3 reads TGCGCCAGCAGCTTGAGTTCAGGGGAAGAGACCCAGTACTTC.

This clone was picked up a small number of times. The genes are TRBV2 and TRBJ1-2; TRBD1 matches at 8 bases. Germline V gives CDR1 SNHLY, CDR2 FYNNEI. The CDR3 is 12 amino acids. J gave up 6 bases and V 6 bases, and 3 bases lay outside the gene matches. CDR3 coding DNA: TGTGCCAGCAGGGTGACAGGGGATGGCTACACCTTC. Amino acid sequence: CASRVTGDGYTF.

The gene calls are TRBV2 and TRBJ2-7; D is perhaps TRBD2 (6 bases). The V and J ends lost 3 bases and 2 bases respectively, with 17 bases between them. CDR1 is SNHLY and CDR2 is FYNNEI in the germline V gene. The CDR3 has 16 residues. The CDR3: CASSEVWGGDAYEQYF. The CDR3 DNA is TGTGCCAGCAGTGAGGTCTGGGGCGGGGATGCCTACGAGCAGTACTTC.

The chain couples TRBV9 to TRBJ1-1, with TRBD1 as a possible D gene (6 bases). The CDR3 totals 13 residues. V lost 3 bases, J lost 6 bases, and 12 bases lay in between. From germline, CDR1 is SGDLS and CDR2 YYNGEE. The CDR3: CASSEGGWSEAFF. The CDR3 bases are TGTGCCAGCAGCGAAGGGGGTTGGTCTGAAGCTTTCTTT.

V and J are TRBV11-1 and TRBJ1-1; 9 positions match TRBD1. This CDR3 has 16 residues. V lost 4 bases, J lost 1 base, and 7 bases stayed unmatched. From germline, CDR1 is SGHAT and CDR2 FQDESV (reference sequence). This CDR3 is CASSSTGGAGNTEAFF. CDR3 sequence (DNA): TGTGCCAGCAGCTCAACAGGGGGCGCGGGGAACACTGAAGCTTTCTTT. The variable domain in full, completed from reference TRBV11-1 and TRBJ1-1, reads EAEVAQSPRYKITEKSQAVAFWCDPISGHATLYWYRQILGQGPELLVQFQDESVVDDSQLPKDRFSAERLKGVDSTLKIQPAELGDSAMYLCASSSTGGAGNTEAFFGQGTRLTVV.

The chain joins TRBV10-2 to TRBJ2-7; 15 bases are shared with TRBD2. The CDR3 sequence is 15 residues long. V dropped 6 bases and J dropped 4; count of bases not matched to a gene: 4. Germline V lookup: CDR1 WSHSY, CDR2 SAAADI. CDR3 in amino acids: CASSSGLAGGYEQYF. The CDR3 region has the DNA TGCGCCAGCAGCTCCGGACTAGCGGGGGGGTACGAGCAGTACTTC.

This rearrangement joins TRBV7-2 to TRBJ1-5; TRBD1 matches at 7 bases. V shed 6 bases and J 5 bases; nucleotides not matched to a gene: 7. The CDR3 is 14 residues long. Germline V gene sequence: CDR1 SGHTA, CDR2 FQGNSA. DNA of the CDR3: TGTGCCAGCAGTCAGAGACAGGGTGATCAGCCCCAGCATTTT. It translates to CASSQRQGDQPQHF.

The chain combines TRBV5-4 with TRBJ1-2, with D perhaps TRBD1 (5 bases). The V gene lost 5 bases and the J gene lost 4 bases, with 15 bases spanning the gap. The CDR3 totals 14 residues. Germline V lookup: CDR1 SGHNT, CDR2 YYREEE (reference sequence). The CDR3 DNA reads TGTGCCAGCAGAGAGTCACAGGCTCTCTATGGCTACACCTTC. Its protein is CASRESQALYGYTF.

The genes are TRBV10-3 and TRBJ2-3; 8 bases match TRBD1. J gave up 3 bases and V 6 bases, and 5 bases lay outside the gene matches. The CDR3 extends over 14 amino acids. The germline CDR1 and CDR2 sequences are ENHRY and SYGVKD. DNA for the CDR3: TGTGCCATCAGGTCAGGGGGCGATACAGATACGCAGTATTTT. Encoded protein: CAIRSGGDTDTQYF.

J is TRBJ2-3 and V is TRBV7-3, with 12 positions matching TRBD2. Germline V lookup: CDR1 SGHTA, CDR2 FQGTGA. The trim removed 5 bases at V and 4 bases at J, leaving 13 bases unmatched. This CDR3 region has 18 residues. In DNA form, the CDR3 reads TGTGCCAGCAGCCTCCAGCCCTCTAGCGGGGGGGCATCAGATACGCAGTATTTT. Translated: CASSLQPSSGGASDTQYF.

V is TRBV7-2 and J is TRBJ1-1; TRBD1 matches 7 bases. Germline V gene lookup returns CDR1 SGHTA and CDR2 FQGNSA. The CDR3 contains 16 residues. J lost 12 bases, V lost 5 bases, and 21 bases had no gene match. The CDR3 loop is CASSPYLTTGEIGPFF. The CDR3 nucleotides are TGTGCCAGCAGCCCGTATTTGACTACAGGGGAGATAGGGCCTTTCTTT.